This is a list of T cell receptor beta chains from one sample in a study of blood T cell repertoires in COVID-19. TCRdb's copy holds only in-frame clones and misses some; the assay was immunoSEQ multiplex PCR. The sample yields 95,000 to 110,000 clones, about three quarters seen once. The sequenced material came from peripheral blood. These TCRs come from a man between 65 and 85 years old with acute or convalescent COVID-19. The CDR3 runs from the conserved cysteine through the conserved F or W. Each record gives: V gene, J gene, D gene, clone size, CDR3 DNA, CDR3 protein. A D gene is named only where the DNA matches it firmly. Not all rows give a size; the values are once, few, many and, for expanded clones, a class.

v_call: TRBV19
j_call: TRBJ2-6
d_call: TRBD2
clone_size: .
cdr3_nt: TGTGCCAGTAGTGAAGCGGGGGGGCCTGGGGCCAACGTCCTGACTTTC
cdr3_aa: CASSEAGGPGANVLTF

v_call: TRBV28
j_call: TRBJ2-3
d_call: .
clone_size: .
cdr3_nt: TGTGCCAGCAGGGATTCCCTCTCCGGGTCCACAGATACGCAGTATTTT
cdr3_aa: CASRDSLSGSTDTQYF

v_call: TRBV19
j_call: TRBJ2-2
d_call: .
clone_size: .
cdr3_nt: TGTGCCAGTAGTATAGGAGAGCACACCGGGGAGCTGTTTTTT
cdr3_aa: CASSIGEHTGELFF

v_call: TRBV4-1
j_call: TRBJ2-5
d_call: TRBD2
clone_size: .
cdr3_nt: TGCGCCAGCAGCCCGGCGGGGGTGGGGGAGACCCAGTACTTC
cdr3_aa: CASSPAGVGETQYF

v_call: TRBV9
j_call: TRBJ1-4
d_call: TRBD1
clone_size: .
cdr3_nt: TGTGCCAGCAGCGTAGATGTAGGGGGCCCGACCACTAATGAAAAACTGTTTTTT
cdr3_aa: CASSVDVGGPTTNEKLFF

v_call: TRBV7-9
j_call: TRBJ2-1
d_call: .
clone_size: .
cdr3_nt: TGTGCCAGCAGCTTAGGAGGGAACTACAATGAGCAGTTCTTC
cdr3_aa: CASSLGGNYNEQFF

v_call: TRBV12-3/TRBV12-4
j_call: TRBJ1-2
d_call: .
clone_size: once
cdr3_nt: TGTGCCAGCAGTTTGGCCCGATACGGCTACACCTTC
cdr3_aa: CASSLARYGYTF

v_call: TRBV9
j_call: TRBJ1-2
d_call: .
clone_size: .
cdr3_nt: TGTGCCAGCAGCGCAGGTCGGGACAATTATGGCTACACCTTC
cdr3_aa: CASSAGRDNYGYTF

v_call: TRBV9
j_call: TRBJ1-2
d_call: TRBD1
clone_size: .
cdr3_nt: TGTGCCAGCAGCGTAGCTCAAGTTGATTCAGGGGGCTCCTATGGCTACACCTTC
cdr3_aa: CASSVAQVDSGGSYGYTF

v_call: TRBV18
j_call: TRBJ1-5
d_call: .
clone_size: .
cdr3_nt: TGTGCCAGCTCACTAGCTTGGAATCAGCCCCAGCATTTT
cdr3_aa: CASSLAWNQPQHF

v_call: TRBV18
j_call: TRBJ1-1
d_call: TRBD1
clone_size: .
cdr3_nt: TGTGCCAGCTCATCAGATCCGGGACAGCGTGAAGCTTTCTTT
cdr3_aa: CASSSDPGQREAFF

v_call: TRBV9
j_call: TRBJ2-6
d_call: TRBD1
clone_size: once
cdr3_nt: TGTGCCAGCAGCGTAGAAAGCAAGGGGACAGGGGGAACCAACGTCCTGACTTTC
cdr3_aa: CASSVESKGTGGTNVLTF

v_call: TRBV6-6
j_call: TRBJ2-2
d_call: .
clone_size: once
cdr3_nt: TGTGCCAGCAGTTACGGGGGCGACAGCACCGGGGAGCTGTTTTTT
cdr3_aa: CASSYGGDSTGELFF

v_call: TRBV4-3
j_call: TRBJ1-1
d_call: .
clone_size: .
cdr3_nt: TGCGCCAGCAGCCAATCAGTGAACACTGAAGCTTTCTTT
cdr3_aa: CASSQSVNTEAFF

v_call: TRBV13
j_call: TRBJ2-5
d_call: TRBD2
clone_size: .
cdr3_nt: TGTGCCAGCAGCTTAGGGAGCGGGGGGGCCTATGAGACCCAGTACTTC
cdr3_aa: CASSLGSGGAYETQYF

v_call: TRBV15
j_call: TRBJ2-1
d_call: TRBD2
clone_size: .
cdr3_nt: TGTGCCACCAGCGACCCCGGGGGGTCCTACAATGAGCAGTTCTTC
cdr3_aa: CATSDPGGSYNEQFF

v_call: TRBV19
j_call: TRBJ1-1
d_call: TRBD1
clone_size: .
cdr3_nt: TGTGCCAGTAGCTTGACAGGGGAGAACACTGAAGCTTTCTTT
cdr3_aa: CASSLTGENTEAFF

v_call: TRBV11-3
j_call: TRBJ1-1
d_call: .
clone_size: .
cdr3_nt: TGTGCCAGCAGCCCCGGGAGGGTGAACACTGAAGCTTTCTTT
cdr3_aa: CASSPGRVNTEAFF

v_call: TRBV7-2
j_call: TRBJ1-4
d_call: .
clone_size: .
cdr3_nt: TGTGCCAGCAGTAGGGGTATTGCAACTAATGAAAAACTGTTTTTT
cdr3_aa: CASSRGIATNEKLFF

v_call: TRBV25-1
j_call: TRBJ1-1
d_call: .
clone_size: .
cdr3_nt: TGTGCCAGCAGCCGTCAGTTCAACACTGAAGCTTTCTTT
cdr3_aa: CASSRQFNTEAFF

v_call: TRBV7-8
j_call: TRBJ1-6
d_call: .
clone_size: few
cdr3_nt: TGTGCCAGCAGTTTAGGGGCGCGCAGGAATTCACCCCTCCACTTT
cdr3_aa: CASSLGARRNSPLHF

v_call: TRBV5-6
j_call: TRBJ2-5
d_call: TRBD1
clone_size: .
cdr3_nt: TGTGCCAGCAGCCGTGATACAGGGGGCACAGAGACCCAGTACTTC
cdr3_aa: CASSRDTGGTETQYF

v_call: TRBV19
j_call: TRBJ2-1
d_call: TRBD2
clone_size: .
cdr3_nt: TGTGCCAGTAGTATAGCGCGCGGACTAGCGGGGGATACCTACAATGAGCAGTTCTTC
cdr3_aa: CASSIARGLAGDTYNEQFF

v_call: TRBV10-3
j_call: TRBJ1-1
d_call: TRBD1
clone_size: .
cdr3_nt: TGTGCCATCAGTGAGCAACAGGGGGCTGAAGCTTTCTTT
cdr3_aa: CAISEQQGAEAFF

v_call: TRBV2
j_call: TRBJ1-1
d_call: .
clone_size: .
cdr3_nt: TGTGCCAGCAGTGAACGAAACTCGAACACTGAAGCTTTCTTT
cdr3_aa: CASSERNSNTEAFF

v_call: TRBV9
j_call: TRBJ1-2
d_call: .
clone_size: .
cdr3_nt: TGTGCCAGCAGCGTAGAGGGGTCTAACTATGGCTACACCTTC
cdr3_aa: CASSVEGSNYGYTF

v_call: TRBV6-6
j_call: TRBJ2-1
d_call: .
clone_size: .
cdr3_nt: TGTGCCAGCAAGATGGGCGGGGATTCCTACAATGAGCAGTTCTTC
cdr3_aa: CASKMGGDSYNEQFF

v_call: TRBV28
j_call: TRBJ2-7
d_call: .
clone_size: .
cdr3_nt: TGTGCCAGCAGCTTCAGAGGGGGTGTCGAGTACTTC
cdr3_aa: CASSFRGGVEYF

v_call: TRBV5-1
j_call: TRBJ1-2
d_call: .
clone_size: .
cdr3_nt: TGCGCCAGCAGCCAGACAGCTAACTATGGCTACACCTTC
cdr3_aa: CASSQTANYGYTF

v_call: TRBV19
j_call: TRBJ1-5
d_call: .
clone_size: .
cdr3_nt: TGTGCCAGTAGTATAGAACGGACACCAAATCAGCCCCAGCATTTT
cdr3_aa: CASSIERTPNQPQHF

v_call: TRBV6-1
j_call: TRBJ1-2
d_call: .
clone_size: .
cdr3_nt: TGTGCCAGCAGTGAAGCGCTAAACTATGGCTACACCTTC
cdr3_aa: CASSEALNYGYTF

v_call: TRBV15
j_call: TRBJ1-1
d_call: TRBD1
clone_size: .
cdr3_nt: TGTGCCACCAGCAGAGCATCCGGGACAGGGGGCACTGAAGCTTTCTTT
cdr3_aa: CATSRASGTGGTEAFF

v_call: TRBV11-2
j_call: TRBJ1-5
d_call: TRBD1
clone_size: once
cdr3_nt: TGTGCCAGCAGCTTATTGGGGGACAGGGGGCAAGGCAATCAGCCCCAGCATTTT
cdr3_aa: CASSLLGDRGQGNQPQHF

v_call: TRBV7-3
j_call: TRBJ1-1
d_call: .
clone_size: once
cdr3_nt: TGTGCCAGCAGCCTACAGGGTGACACTGAAGCTTTCTTT
cdr3_aa: CASSLQGDTEAFF

v_call: TRBV4-1
j_call: TRBJ2-1
d_call: .
clone_size: once
cdr3_nt: TGCGCCAGCAGCCAAGAGACTAGATCATTCAATGAGCAGTTCTTC
cdr3_aa: CASSQETRSFNEQFF

v_call: TRBV6-6
j_call: TRBJ2-7
d_call: TRBD1
clone_size: .
cdr3_nt: TGTGCCAGCGTAAAAGACTGGGACAGCTCCTACGAGCAGTACTTC
cdr3_aa: CASVKDWDSSYEQYF

v_call: TRBV18
j_call: TRBJ2-7
d_call: .
clone_size: .
cdr3_nt: TGTGCCAGCTCACCACGTACAGCATACTCCTACGAGCAGTACTTC
cdr3_aa: CASSPRTAYSYEQYF

v_call: TRBV6-5
j_call: TRBJ1-5
d_call: .
clone_size: .
cdr3_nt: TGTGCCAGCAGTTACCAGGGGAGCAATCAGCCCCAGCATTTT
cdr3_aa: CASSYQGSNQPQHF

v_call: TRBV19
j_call: TRBJ1-1
d_call: TRBD1
clone_size: few
cdr3_nt: TGTGCCAGTTTCCCGGGACAGGGTGGCCTTGAAGCTTTCTTT
cdr3_aa: CASFPGQGGLEAFF

v_call: TRBV5-8
j_call: TRBJ1-2
d_call: .
clone_size: .
cdr3_nt: TGTGCCAGCAGCTTGAGAGGGAAGAATAACTATGGCTACACCTTC
cdr3_aa: CASSLRGKNNYGYTF